The rows below give T cell receptor beta chains drawn from one sample of a study of neurological immune-mediated disorders. TCRdb redid the calling of the 5' RACE reads with MiXCR, one entry per CDR3 protein. The repertoire consists of about 70,000 distinct CDR3 sequences, with under 5.5% occurring once and the leading ten covering about 2%. The sequencing sample was made of PBMCs. These receptors all come from a woman in her sixties or seventies with multiple sclerosis. Both conserved end residues are trimmed from each CDR3. D genes are given only for firm matches.

TRBD2 | TRBJ2-2 | TRBV20-1 | SAGRVREGNTGELF
- | TRBJ2-3 | TRBV7-9 | ASRPGTTLALTQY
TRBD1 | TRBJ2-7 | TRBV5-1 | ASVWRGGVYEQY
- | TRBJ2-6 | TRBV5-5 | ASSLARTGANVLT
TRBD1 | TRBJ2-7 | TRBV7-9 | ASSPWDRYYEQY
- | TRBJ1-1 | TRBV6-5 | ASSQIRGTEAF
- | TRBJ1-1 | TRBV6-2/TRBV6-3 | ASSYGGEAAEAF
TRBD2 | TRBJ2-7 | TRBV15 | ATRGSGINEQY
TRBD2 | TRBJ2-7 | TRBV5-1 | ASSLGSSGGNEQY
- | TRBJ2-2 | TRBV5-1 | ASSLERDNTGELF
TRBD1 | TRBJ1-2 | TRBV27 | ASSLWGQGKGYT
TRBD1 | TRBJ1-1 | TRBV6-5 | ASTRTGGLEAF
- | TRBJ1-5 | TRBV7-2 | ASSLETSNQPQH
- | TRBJ1-1 | TRBV6-2/TRBV6-3 | ASSYNARAGAF
- | TRBJ1-6 | TRBV20-1 | SAHRGGPNSPLH